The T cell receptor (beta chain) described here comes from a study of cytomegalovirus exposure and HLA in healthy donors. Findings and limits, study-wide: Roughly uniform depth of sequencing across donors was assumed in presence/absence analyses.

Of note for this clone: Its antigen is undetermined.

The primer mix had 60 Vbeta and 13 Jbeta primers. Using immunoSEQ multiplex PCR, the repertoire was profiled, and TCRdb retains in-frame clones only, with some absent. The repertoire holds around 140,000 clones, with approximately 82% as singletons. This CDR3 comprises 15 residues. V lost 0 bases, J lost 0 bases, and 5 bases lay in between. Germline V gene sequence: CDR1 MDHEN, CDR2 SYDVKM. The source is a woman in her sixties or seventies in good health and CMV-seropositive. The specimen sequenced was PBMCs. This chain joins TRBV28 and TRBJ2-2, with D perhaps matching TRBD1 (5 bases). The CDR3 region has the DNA TGTGCCAGCAGTTTATGGGGGCCGAACACCGGGGAGCTGTTTTTT. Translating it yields CASSLWGPNTGELFF.